Each of the 23 T cell receptor beta chains below was sequenced from the same sample in a study of immune heterogeneity within non-small cell lung tumors. Template came from bulk tumor genomic DNA, at approximately 600 ng per sample. While surgery was under way, several biopsies spaced far apart were taken per primary tumor. Untreated, newly diagnosed non-small cell lung cancer patients underwent curative surgery. Multiplex PCR amplified TCR beta CDR3 with 32 V and 13 J primers. TCRdb reprocessed the multiplex PCR reads via MiXCR and lists one record per CDR3 protein. Here the sample spans approximately 29,000 distinct CDR3 sequences, 25% to 30% being singletons. The sample was lung tumor tissue. The receptors stem from a man aged 35 to 55 with non-small cell lung cancer.

This clonotype was detected a few times. The chain joins TRBV20-1 to TRBJ2-5; D possibly corresponds to TRBD2 (5 bases). V was clipped by 5 bases and J by 5 bases, with 15 bases between them. CDR3 size: 13 residues. Germline loops: CDR1 DFQATT, CDR2 SNEGSKA (reference sequence). The CDR3 is CSAGSDPGETQYF. CDR3 nucleotides: TGCAGTGCTGGATCAGACCCGGGGGAGACCCAGTACTTC.

The V and J genes are TRBV5-1 and TRBJ2-1; 7 nucleotides line up with TRBD2. After removal of 4 bases from V and 7 bases from J, the junction contained 8 bases not matched to a gene. The CDR3 totals 14 residues. The germline CDR1 and CDR2 sequences are SGHRS and YFSETQ. DNA for the CDR3: TGCGCCAGCAGCCTCACCGGGACTATAAATGAGCAGTTCTTC. Residues: CASSLTGTINEQFF.

This clonotype appeared a few times. The V call is TRBV4-2, the J call TRBJ2-5; D is unresolved. The germline V gene encodes CDR1 LGHNA and CDR2 YNFKEQ. Trimming cost V 1 base and J 5 bases, with 14 bases left between them. The CDR3 spans 15 residues. The CDR3 DNA reads as TGTGCCAGCAGCCAAGTCGGTGGGGTCCCTGAGACCCAGTACTTC. It translates to CASSQVGGVPETQYF.

In nucleotides, the CDR3 is TGCAGCGTTGAAGATATAAGCGGAGGCTACAATGAGCAGTTCTTC. This sequence encodes CSVEDISGGYNEQFF. The chain combines TRBV29-1 with TRBJ2-1, with a possible D match to TRBD2 (5 bases). The germline V and J ends were trimmed by 0 bases and 3 bases, with 12 bases remaining between them. The CDR3 has 15 residues. CDR1 is SQVTM, CDR2 ANQGSEA, per germline.

This clonotype has a count of ten or more. The chain uses TRBV10-3 and TRBJ1-5; the D gene is possibly TRBD1 (6 bases). V was pared by 11 bases and J by 2 bases, with 19 bases between. Germline CDR1 is ENHRY and CDR2 is SYGVKD. CDR3 length equals 15 residues. The CDR3 bases are TGTGCCGCCGACTCTGGGGGCGGGGGCAATCAGCCCCAGCATTTT. It encodes CAADSGGGGNQPQHF.

A few counts support this clonotype. The chain uses TRBV9 and TRBJ1-4, with 8 bases fitting TRBD1. J lost 8 bases, V lost 5 bases, and 11 bases had no gene match. Germline V gives CDR1 SGDLS, CDR2 YYNGEE. This CDR3 comprises 15 residues. The CDR3 protein is CASSENPGQGEKLFF. The CDR3 nucleotides are TGTGCCAGCAGTGAAAACCCCGGACAGGGAGAAAAACTGTTTTTT.

The chain has TRBV5-1 and TRBJ2-1; TRBD2 matches at 7 bases. V shed 1 base, J shed 7 bases, and the junction held 8 bases outside the gene matches. Germline CDR1 is SGHRS and CDR2 is YFSETQ. The CDR3 is made up of 15 amino acids. The CDR3 DNA reads as TGCGCCAGCAGCTTGTTTAGCGGGCCAGGTAATGAGCAGTTCTTC. Protein: CASSLFSGPGNEQFF.

This clonotype was counted at least ten times. The chain has TRBV11-3 and TRBJ2-7, with unresolved D. Trimming pared 1 base from V and 0 bases from J, leaving 7 bases between. Germline V gives CDR1 SGHNT, CDR2 YENEEA. The CDR3 loop spans 14 amino acids. The DNA of the CDR3 is TGTGCCAGCAGCTTAGGCCGGGCCTCCTACGAGCAGTACTTC. Protein: CASSLGRASYEQYF.

This clonotype was counted many times. The V and J genes are TRBV6-2 or TRBV6-3 and TRBJ1-5; 9 nucleotides agree with TRBD1. Germline V gene data show CDR1 as MNHEY and CDR2 as SVGEGT. The CDR3 is 14 amino acids. J was trimmed by 7 bases and V by 5 bases; bases with no gene match: 6. The CDR3 spells CASSRDRVGQPQHF. CDR3 coding DNA: TGTGCCAGCAGTCGGGACAGGGTGGGCCAGCCCCAGCATTTT.

On this clonotype: A much larger clone lies one base from this, so it may be a read error. CDR3 amino acids: CASSSVQTYYGYTF. The CDR3 nucleotides read TGTGCCAGCTCGTCGGTACAGACCTACTATGGCTACACCTTC. The chain joins TRBV18 to TRBJ1-2; D ambiguous. The CDR3 totals 14 residues. V lost 6 bases to trimming and J lost 3 bases, with 14 bases between them. Germline V gene lookup returns CDR1 KGHSH and CDR2 LQKENI. Using reference TRBV18 and TRBJ1-2 for the parts outside the CDR3, the full variable domain is NAGVMQNPRHLVRRRGQEARLRCSPMKGHSHVYWYRQLPEEGLKFMVYLQKENIIDESGMPKERFSAEFPKEGPSILRIQQVVRGDSAAYFCASSSVQTYYGYTFGSGTRLTVV.

A remark on this clonotype: Mismatch with germline at one junction end may stem from a read error. The J gene is TRBJ1-1, the V gene TRBV19; weak D call: TRBD1 (6 bases). Germline values: CDR1 LNHDA, CDR2 SQIVND (reference sequence). CDR3 length equals 16 residues. CDR3 nucleotide sequence: TGTGACAGTAGTAACCCCCCCGGCTGGGGGGCCACTGAAGCTTTCTTT. It codes for CDSSNPPGWGATEAFF.

As for this clonotype: With a much larger clone just one base away, this may be a read error. The chain recombines TRBV11-3 with TRBJ2-7; either TRBD1 or TRBD2 may supply D (5 bases each). The CDR3 has 14 amino acids. The V gene's germline CDR1 is SGHNT and CDR2 YENEEA. The CDR3 nucleotides are TGTGCCAACAGCCCAGGGACGGTCTCCTACGAGCAGTACTTC. Protein sequence: CANSPGTVSYEQYF.

This clonotype is categorized as medium-sized. This sequence joins TRBV7-9 and TRBJ2-3, with D maybe TRBD1 (6 bases). The CDR3 is 16 amino acids. Germline lookup yields CDR1 SEHNR and CDR2 FQNEAQ (reference sequence). Trimming left V 2 bases short and J 0 bases short, with 12 bases between. The CDR3 DNA reads as TGTGCCAGCAGCTTATCCCGACAGGCTAGCACAGATACGCAGTATTTT. Protein product: CASSLSRQASTDTQYF.

This clonotype was found a few times. The gene calls are TRBV7-8 and TRBJ2-1, with 8 bases identical to TRBD2. From germline, CDR1 is SGHVS and CDR2 FQNEAQ. J was trimmed by 12 bases and V by 0 bases; bases with no gene match: 13. The CDR3 covers 16 residues. CDR3 residues: CASSLAFGVGREVQFF. The CDR3 DNA follows: TGTGCCAGCAGCTTAGCGTTTGGGGTGGGGCGGGAGGTGCAGTTCTTC.

A word on this clonotype: With a much larger clone just one base away, this may be a read error. The chain has TRBV12-3 or TRBV12-4 and TRBJ1-6; 8 bases agree with TRBD1. This CDR3 spans 14 amino acids. CDR3 in amino acids: CASSRQGSISPLNF. The CDR3 coding sequence is TGTGCCAGCAGTCGACAGGGGTCAATTTCACCCCTCAACTTT.

This clonotype was detected only a few times. This rearrangement joins TRBV20-1 to TRBJ2-1; TRBD2 aligns across 8 bases. The CDR3 totals 15 residues. The germline V gene has CDR1 DFQATT and CDR2 SNEGSKA (reference sequence). With 6 bases clipped from V and 7 bases from J, the junction kept 14 bases outside the gene matches. Here the CDR3 reads CSAPRREALLNEQFF. The DNA of the CDR3 is TGCAGTGCCCCTCGGCGGGAGGCCCTCCTGAATGAGCAGTTCTTC.

This clonotype has a count of ten or more. The chain joins TRBV20-1 to TRBJ1-6, with TRBD1 matching 9 bases. Germline CDR1 reads DFQATT; CDR2 reads SNEGSKA (reference sequence). V trimming: 0 bases; J trimming: 10 bases; junction bases outside the gene matches: 7. The CDR3 loop spans 15 amino acids. The CDR3: CSARDLRTGESPLHF. The CDR3, as DNA: TGCAGTGCTAGAGATCTAAGGACAGGGGAATCACCCCTCCACTTT.

The chain is built from TRBV10-3 and TRBJ1-5; D is uncertain. From germline, CDR1 is ENHRY and CDR2 SYGVKD. With 0 bases removed from V and 3 bases from J, the gap between germline ends came to 9 bases. CDR3 length: 15 amino acids. CDR3 sequence reads: CAISESLGNNQPQHF. In DNA, the CDR3 is TGTGCCATCAGTGAGTCGCTGGGTAACAATCAGCCCCAGCATTTT.

The chain recombines TRBV9 with TRBJ2-5, with D possibly TRBD2 on 5 matching bases. The CDR3 loop spans 13 amino acids. V shed 3 bases and J shed 1 base, with 7 bases lying between them. Germline CDR1 is SGDLS and CDR2 is YYNGEE. The CDR3 DNA reads as TGTGCCAGCAGCGAAAGCGGCCAAGAGACCCAGTACTTC. It is translated as CASSESGQETQYF. The full variable domain, its missing parts supplied by reference TRBV9 and TRBJ2-5, is DSGVTQTPKHLITATGQRVTLRCSPRSGDLSVYWYQQSLDQGLQFLIQYYNGEERAKGNILERFSAQQFPDLHSELNLSSLELGDSALYFCASSESGQETQYFGPGTRLLVL.

There are a few counts of this clonotype. V is TRBV7-9 and J is TRBJ2-7; TRBD2 might be the D (6 bases). V lost 5 bases and J 2 bases, leaving 13 bases between the germline ends. Germline CDR1 and CDR2: SEHNR and FQNEAQ (reference sequence). This CDR3 has 14 residues. DNA for the CDR3: TGTGCCAGCAGCCCCGGGGGTGAAACCTACGAGCAGTACTTC. Translating it yields CASSPGGETYEQYF.

This clonotype was seen a few times. V gene TRBV10-1 combines with J gene TRBJ2-1; perhaps TRBD2 as D (6 bases). The CDR3 totals 15 residues. CDR1 is WNHNN, CDR2 SYGVQD, per germline (reference sequence). V dropped 5 bases and J dropped 8 bases, with 19 bases sitting between them. The DNA of the CDR3 is TGCGCCAGCAGTCCCCAGCGGGCCAACTCGGATGAGCAGTTCTTC. Translation: CASSPQRANSDEQFF.

Within the sample, this clonotype is medium-sized. The chain carries TRBV6-5 and TRBJ2-1, with D possibly called TRBD1 or TRBD2 (5 bases each). CDR1 and CDR2 (germline): MNHEY, SVGAGI. There are 13 residues in the CDR3. V lost 0 bases to trimming and J lost 5 bases, with 5 bases between them. The DNA for the CDR3 is TGTGCCAGCAGTTACTCGGGGGACAATGAGCAGTTCTTC. It encodes CASSYSGDNEQFF.

On this clonotype: One end of the junction does not line up with germline, which may come from a read error. The rearrangement links TRBV2 to TRBJ2-3; 8 nucleotides line up with TRBD1. Germline CDR1 is SNHLY and CDR2 is FYNNEI. CDR3 length equals 14 residues. The CDR3 reads CASSNDRGTDTHYF. The CDR3 nucleotides are TGTGCCAGCAGTAACGACAGGGGCACAGATACGCACTATTTT.